This entry lists 13 T cell receptor beta chains sequenced from one sample in a study of blood T cells in healthy people across ages. Primers used in a second PCR of roughly 6 to 11 cycles were a sample-barcoded 5' primer and a J-beta primer mix. In TCRdb, the 5' RACE reads were re-called with MiXCR into one record per CDR3 protein. Here the sample spans hundreds of thousands of distinct CDR3 sequences, approximately 25% being singletons. These data were likewise used in another study, on T cells of mothers and their children.

The specimen sequenced was blood. Source of these receptors: a boy between 10 and 17 years old in good health.

This clonotype has only a few counts. The chain links TRBV28 to TRBJ2-7, with a weak D call TRBD2 (6 bases). V was trimmed by 3 bases and J by 4 bases, leaving 16 bases between them. The CDR3 is 15 residues long. Germline CDR1 reads MDHEN; CDR2 reads SYDVKM. The chain's CDR3 is CASSLAGTTSYEQYF. The CDR3 nucleotides read TGTGCCAGCAGTTTGGCGGGGACCACGTCTTACGAGCAGTACTTC. Full variable domain (rest looked up from reference TRBV28 and TRBJ2-7): DVKVTQSSRYLVKRTGEKVFLECVQDMDHENMFWYRQDPGLGLRLIYFSYDVKMKEKGDIPEGYSVSREKKERFSLILESASTNQTSMYLCASSLAGTTSYEQYFGPGTRLTVT.

In this sample, this clonotype turned up a few times. This sequence joins TRBV11-2 and TRBJ2-5; tentatively, D is TRBD2 (6 bases). The DNA matches TRBJ2-1 better at its end, which makes the J call doubtful. CDR1 is SGHAT and CDR2 is FQNNGV in the germline V gene. The CDR3 runs to 20 residues. The CDR3 protein is CASSLGPREEGLAPYNEQFF. CDR3 nucleotide sequence: TGTGCCAGCAGCTTAGGCCCCCGCGAGGAGGGCCTTGCCCCCTACAATGAGCAGTTCTTC.

The V gene is TRBV12-3 or TRBV12-4, the J gene TRBJ1-2; D not certain. V was clipped by 3 bases and J by 2 bases, with 7 bases between them. The CDR3 has 13 amino acids. The chain's CDR3 is CASSLDENYGYTF. CDR3 DNA: TGTGCCAGCAGTTTGGACGAAAACTATGGCTACACCTTC.

This clonotype has only a few counts. The chain recombines TRBV20-1 with TRBJ2-3; a possible D gene is TRBD2 (6 bases). Germline V lookup: CDR1 DFQATT, CDR2 SNEGSKA (reference sequence). The ends were cut back, 6 bases at V and 1 base at J, with 14 bases in the middle. The CDR3 contains 14 residues. Here the CDR3 DNA reads TGCAGTGCCTCGGACTACTTGGGCACAGATACGCAGTATTTT. The encoded protein is CSASDYLGTDTQYF.

The chain employs TRBV20-1 and TRBJ2-6; no reliable D call. The CDR3 sequence is 15 residues long. The germline gives CDR1 DFQATT, CDR2 SNEGSKA (reference sequence). Deletions cut 4 bases from V and 2 bases from J, with 12 bases between. The CDR3 reads CSAILDTPGANVLTF. DNA for the CDR3: TGCAGTGCTATTCTCGACACGCCTGGGGCCAACGTCCTGACTTTC.

For the CDR3, the DNA is TGTGCCAGCAGCGACATCTGGGCTAGTTATGGCTACACCTTC. This sequence encodes CASSDIWASYGYTF. The chain joins TRBV7-2 to TRBJ1-2; D is undetermined. The germline V gene encodes CDR1 SGHTA and CDR2 FQGNSA. This CDR3 contains 14 residues. V lost 5 bases and J 5 bases, leaving 15 bases between the germline ends.

As concerns this clonotype: One junction end does not reproduce the germline sequence, and a read error may be involved. The chain uses TRBV29-1 and TRBJ1-1; tentatively, D is TRBD1 (6 bases). CDR1 is SQVTM, CDR2 ANQGSEA, per germline. CDR3 length: 12 residues. The CDR3 sequence is CSVEGDITEAFF. The CDR3 bases are TGCAGCGTCGAAGGGGACATAACTGAAGCTTTCTTT.

This chain links TRBV7-2 with TRBJ1-6; D uncertain. With 2 bases removed from V and 7 bases from J, the gap between germline ends came to 12 bases. The CDR3 contains 15 residues. Germline assignment: CDR1 SGHTA and CDR2 FQGNSA. CDR3 DNA: TGTGCCAGCAGCTTATCGGGAAGTCCCAATTCACCCCTCCACTTT. Amino acids: CASSLSGSPNSPLHF.

The chain carries TRBV28 and TRBJ2-3; D perhaps matches TRBD1 (5 bases). Germline CDR1 reads MDHEN; CDR2 reads SYDVKM. The CDR3 covers 18 residues. V lost 3 bases, J lost 0 bases, and 19 bases lay in between. The CDR3 sequence is CASSFSFRQTLSTDTQYF. CDR3 coding DNA: TGTGCCAGCAGTTTCTCCTTTCGACAGACCCTTAGCACAGATACGCAGTATTTT.

The chain carries TRBV5-1 and TRBJ2-3; D unclear. This CDR3 contains 14 residues. The germline gives CDR1 SGHRS, CDR2 YFSETQ. Trimming pared 0 bases from V and 2 bases from J, leaving 7 bases between. The CDR3 coding sequence is TGCGCCAGCAGCTTGGATTGGAACACAGATACGCAGTATTTT. It translates to CASSLDWNTDTQYF.

The rearrangement links TRBV7-2 to TRBJ2-7; D may be TRBD2 (5 bases). There are 13 residues in the CDR3. Deletions cut 5 bases from V and 7 bases from J, with 15 bases between. In germline, CDR1 is SGHTA, CDR2 FQGNSA. CDR3 in amino acids: CASSLIEGLEQYF. In DNA, the CDR3 is TGTGCCAGCAGCCTTATAGAGGGATTGGAGCAGTACTTC.

The chain links TRBV6-5 to TRBJ2-1; 11 positions agree with TRBD2. CDR3 length: 15 amino acids. From germline, CDR1 is MNHEY and CDR2 SVGAGI. The V gene end was trimmed by 2 bases and the J gene end by 9 bases; junction bases not matched to a gene: 6. CDR3: CASSYDLAGGVEQFF. The CDR3 nucleotides are TGTGCCAGCAGTTACGATCTAGCGGGAGGTGTTGAGCAGTTCTTC.

In its sample, this clonotype was seen a few times. The CDR3 reads CASSISPLWSYEQYF. Here the CDR3 DNA reads TGTGCCAGTAGTATCTCCCCGTTATGGTCCTACGAGCAGTACTTC. The chain employs TRBV19 and TRBJ2-7; D remains ambiguous. Trimming took off 3 bases at V and 1 base at J, with 13 bases between the two ends. The CDR3 is 15 residues long. Germline CDR1 and CDR2: LNHDA and SQIVND (reference sequence). Using reference TRBV19 and TRBJ2-7 for the parts outside the CDR3, the full variable domain is DGGITQSPKYLFRKEGQNVTLSCEQNLNHDAMYWYRQDPGQGLRLIYYSQIVNDFQKGDIAEGYSVSREKKESFPLTVTSAQKNPTAFYLCASSISPLWSYEQYFGPGTRLTVT.